These T cell receptor beta chains were read from a single sample in a study of T cells in Graves' hyperthyroidism and ophthalmopathy. TCRdb recomputed calls from the multiplex PCR reads with MiXCR, one row per CDR3 protein. The repertoire holds under 350,000 distinct CDR3 sequences, about 20% seen once, with under 55% in the top ten. The sequencing sample was made of blood. These TCRs come from a woman aged 45-60 years with Graves' hyperthyroidism. CDR3s include the opening cysteine and the closing phenylalanine or tryptophan. The D gene is left open where the match is weak. Expanded clones get a size class; other rows say once, few or many, or leave the size out.

D	size	V	J	DNA	CDR3
-	many	TRBV2	TRBJ2-7	TGTGCCAGCAGTGATTTGATAGCTACCTACGAGCAGTACTTC	CASSDLIATYEQYF
-	-	TRBV4-1	TRBJ1-2	TGCGCCAGCAGCCAGGTGGGAGAGAACTATGGCTACACCTTC	CASSQVGENYGYTF
-	few	TRBV3-1	TRBJ2-1	TGTGCCAGCAGCCAAGCTCCGAGTGAAGTGAATGAGCAGTTCTTC	CASSQAPSEVNEQFF
-	few	TRBV3-1	TRBJ2-1	TGTGCCAGCAGCCCGGAGGGGATTGAGCAGTTCTTC	CASSPEGIEQFF
-	many	TRBV18	TRBJ2-1	TGTGCCAGCTCACCCCCGGACAGCCACAATGAGCAGTTCTTC	CASSPPDSHNEQFF
-	few	TRBV6-5	TRBJ2-2	TGTGCCAGCAGTTACTCGGCAGGGAGGAACACCGGGGAGCTGTTTTTT	CASSYSAGRNTGELFF
-	few	TRBV5-1	TRBJ1-3	TGCGCCAGCAGCTCCCGACAGGAAATATACTCTGGAAACACCATATATTTT	CASSSRQEIYSGNTIYF
-	-	TRBV10-3	TRBJ1-1	TGTGCCATCAGTGAGACACCGGACACGGCGGCTTTCTTT	CAISETPDTAAFF
-	few	TRBV7-2	TRBJ1-3	TGTGCCAGCAGCTTAGGGGGGGGAGACACCATATATTTT	CASSLGGGDTIYF
-	few	TRBV30	TRBJ1-6	TGTGCCTGGAGTCGGTGGCAGGGGAATTCACCCCTCCACTTT	CAWSRWQGNSPLHF
-	-	TRBV28	TRBJ2-7	TGTGCCAGCAGTTTACTCTCCGGACAGCGAACCTACGAGCAGTACTTC	CASSLLSGQRTYEQYF
TRBD2	many	TRBV28	TRBJ2-3	TGTGCCAGCAGTTTAGTGGGGCTAGCGGGGGCTTCTAGCACAGATACGCAGTATTTT	CASSLVGLAGASSTDTQYF
-	many	TRBV27	TRBJ1-5	TGTGCCAGCCCCTCGACTACTCCTTCCAATCAGCCCCAGCATTTT	CASPSTTPSNQPQHF
-	many	TRBV11-3	TRBJ2-7	TGTGCCAGCAGCCCCCCCGGGTGGGGACCTCACCACGAGCAGTACTTC	CASSPPGWGPHHEQYF
-	few	TRBV19	TRBJ1-2	TGTGCCAGTAATCCCGGGGGAAGGGACGGAACTAACTATGGCTACACCTTC	CASNPGGRDGTNYGYTF
-	few	TRBV5-1	TRBJ1-4	TGCGCCAGCAGCTCCGGCAGGGAGGGTAGCGGTGAAAAACTGTTTTTT	CASSSGREGSGEKLFF
-	few	TRBV20-1	TRBJ1-5	TGCAGTGCCAAAAAGAATAGCAATCAGCCCCAGCATTTT	CSAKKNSNQPQHF
-	-	TRBV2	TRBJ2-5	TGTGCCAGCAGCACTGACTACCCCGCCGTCGAGACCCAGTACTTC	CASSTDYPAVETQYF
-	-	TRBV5-1	TRBJ2-2	TGCGCCAGCAGCTGGGACTTCTATTCCACCGGGGAGCTGTTTTTT	CASSWDFYSTGELFF
-	many	TRBV12-5	TRBJ1-1	TGTGCTAGTGCCGAGGGGTGGACTGAAGCTTTCTTT	CASAEGWTEAFF
-	few	TRBV29-1	TRBJ1-1	TGCAGCGTAGAAGGGTTTTCGAACACTGAAGCTTTCTTT	CSVEGFSNTEAFF
-	many	TRBV5-6	TRBJ2-1	TGTGCCAGCAGCTCTTCGGACAGAGACAATGAGCAGTTCTTC	CASSSSDRDNEQFF
-	-	TRBV5-1	TRBJ1-2	TGCGCCAGCAGCCCGGCGCCCACGGGCTATGGCTACACCTTC	CASSPAPTGYGYTF
TRBD2	-	TRBV5-5	TRBJ2-1	TGTGCCAGCAGCTTATGGCTAGCGGGAGGGCGGTCCTACAATGAGCAGTTCTTC	CASSLWLAGGRSYNEQFF
TRBD1	-	TRBV20-1	TRBJ1-1	TGCAGTGCTAGAGATATGGGACAGGGGAACACTGAAGCTTTCTTT	CSARDMGQGNTEAFF
TRBD1	few	TRBV28	TRBJ1-2	TGTGCCAGCACCTCGACAGGGTCGGTTGGAGGCTACACCTTC	CASTSTGSVGGYTF
-	few	TRBV6-5	TRBJ2-7	TGTGCCAGCAGTTACAGAGGACACCGGGCGACCTACGAGCAGTACTTC	CASSYRGHRATYEQYF
-	few	TRBV5-1	TRBJ2-7	TGCGCCAGCAGCTTATCCGGAGCCACCTCCTACGAGCAGTACTTC	CASSLSGATSYEQYF
TRBD1	many	TRBV6-1	TRBJ1-6	TGTGCCAGCAGACCGGGACAGGGGGTTTATTCACCCCTCCACTTT	CASRPGQGVYSPLHF
TRBD1	-	TRBV29-1	TRBJ1-4	TGCAGCGTTGAGACAGGGACTAATGAAAAACTGTTTTTT	CSVETGTNEKLFF
-	few	TRBV6-6	TRBJ1-1	TGTGCCAGCAGTTACTCGACCGGCGGCGGCACTGAAGCTTTCTTT	CASSYSTGGGTEAFF
TRBD2	many	TRBV7-9	TRBJ2-1	TGTGCCAGCAGCTTGAGCGGGAGTGTCTACAATGAGCAGTTCTTC	CASSLSGSVYNEQFF
-	few	TRBV11-2	TRBJ2-2	TGTGCCAGCAGCCGGGGTGGGGTTCGCGCCGGGGAGCTGTTTTTT	CASSRGGVRAGELFF
-	few	TRBV13	TRBJ2-5	TGTGCCAGCAGCTTAATAGCGGAGGTCCAAGAGACCCAGTACTTC	CASSLIAEVQETQYF
-	many	TRBV20-1	TRBJ2-3	TGCAGTGCTAGAGATTCGACCCACACAGATACGCAGTATTTT	CSARDSTHTDTQYF
TRBD1	few	TRBV12-5	TRBJ2-1	TGTGCTAGTGGTTCGGGACAGATTAATGAGCAGTTCTTC	CASGSGQINEQFF
TRBD2	many	TRBV18	TRBJ2-3	TGTGCCAGCTCGTCCCCCAGCGGGAGGGCCACAGATACGCAGTATTTT	CASSSPSGRATDTQYF
-	many	TRBV28	TRBJ1-5	TGTGCCAGCAGTTTTAACAGTCGGGGCAATCAGCCCCAGCATTTT	CASSFNSRGNQPQHF
-	few	TRBV2	TRBJ2-5	TGTGCCAGCAGTGCGGACTACTCCCCCCAAGAGACCCAGTACTTC	CASSADYSPQETQYF
-	-	TRBV19	TRBJ2-3	TGTGCCAGTACCCGGGACGGGTGGATAAACACAGATACGCAGTATTTT	CASTRDGWINTDTQYF
-	few	TRBV20-1	TRBJ2-2	TGCAGTGCTAGAGATCGCAGGGCCCTGGACACCGGGGAGCTGTTTTTT	CSARDRRALDTGELFF
-	many	TRBV11-2	TRBJ2-3	TGTGCCAGCAGCTTAGAGTTGGATACGCAGTATTTT	CASSLELDTQYF
TRBD2	-	TRBV7-2	TRBJ2-5	TGTGCCAGCAGCTTAGGACTAGCGGGATCCCTGGTAGAGACCCAGTACTTC	CASSLGLAGSLVETQYF
-	-	TRBV7-9	TRBJ2-5	TGTGCCAGCAGCTGGACGGAAGAGGGAGAGACCCAGTACTTC	CASSWTEEGETQYF
TRBD1	many	TRBV7-9	TRBJ1-1	TGTGCCAGCAGCTTGGGACAGGGTCTGAACACTGAAGCTTTCTTT	CASSLGQGLNTEAFF
-	many	TRBV6-4	TRBJ1-1	TGTGCCAGCAGTGAGCGGAGGGGCACTGAAGCTTTCTTT	CASSERRGTEAFF
-	many	TRBV11-2	TRBJ2-7	TGTGCCAGCAGCTTAATGTTAGCGCGAGACTACGAGCAGTACTTC	CASSLMLARDYEQYF
TRBD2	-	TRBV5-1	TRBJ2-1	TGCGCCAGCAGCTTAACTAGCGGGACCTCCTACAATGAGCAGTTCTTC	CASSLTSGTSYNEQFF
-	many	TRBV7-3	TRBJ2-1	TGTGCCAGCAGCGCTACCGGGACACCACTAGTGAATGAGCAGTTCTTC	CASSATGTPLVNEQFF
-	few	TRBV10-3	TRBJ2-3	TGTGCCATCAGTGAGTCAACTAGAACTAGCACAGATACGCAGTATTTT	CAISESTRTSTDTQYF
-	many	TRBV28	TRBJ2-5	TGTGCCAGCAGTTTAGCGGCTAGGGATGGTGAGACCCAGTACTTC	CASSLAARDGETQYF